The 32 T cell receptor beta chains reported below all come from one sample, sequenced in a study of cytomegalovirus exposure and HLA in healthy donors. 60 Vbeta and 13 Jbeta primers were used in PCR. The assay was immunoSEQ multiplex PCR, and TCRdb's table has in-frame clones only and misses some. This sample has 110,000 to 150,000 clones, with approximately 78% found just once. Material for sequencing was PBMCs. The receptors were gathered from a woman under 30 in good health and CMV-seropositive.

This chain links TRBV6-5 with TRBJ1-2; D not resolved. Trimming removed 2 bases from V and 4 bases from J, with 17 bases in between. Germline V gives CDR1 MNHEY, CDR2 SVGAGI. The CDR3 runs 16 residues. The CDR3 region is CASSYRHDLAPYGYTF. CDR3 nucleotide sequence: TGTGCCAGCAGTTACCGACATGATCTGGCTCCCTATGGCTACACCTTC.

The rearrangement links TRBV30 to TRBJ1-2, with TRBD1 identical over 7 bases. This CDR3 spans 14 amino acids. Germline V gives CDR1 GTSNPN, CDR2 SVGIG (reference sequence). The junction had 6 bases not matched to a gene; V was cut back by 3 bases and J by 2 bases. CDR3 loop: CAWRSRDRNYGYTF. CDR3 bases: TGTGCCTGGAGAAGCCGGGACAGAAACTATGGCTACACCTTC.

This chain links TRBV27 with TRBJ1-1; 7 positions match TRBD1. The germline V gene encodes CDR1 MNHEY and CDR2 SMNVEV (reference sequence). J gave up 4 bases and V 6 bases, and 14 bases lay outside the gene matches. This CDR3 has 16 amino acids. The chain's CDR3 is CASREGTADLGTEAFF. CDR3 bases: TGTGCCAGCAGGGAAGGGACAGCCGACCTGGGCACTGAAGCTTTCTTT.

This clone was picked up a small number of times. V gene TRBV15 combines with J gene TRBJ1-5; D not certain. Germline V gives CDR1 LNHNV, CDR2 YYDKDF (reference sequence). The CDR3 runs 15 residues. With 0 bases removed from V and 7 bases from J, the gap between germline ends came to 13 bases. DNA for the CDR3: TGTGCCACCAGCAGAGAGAGACTGCCCGGGCAGCCCCAGCATTTT. Residues: CATSRERLPGQPQHF.

The V and J genes are TRBV6-6 and TRBJ1-5, with 11 nucleotides matching TRBD1. Per the germline V gene, CDR1 is MNHNY and CDR2 is SVGAGI (reference sequence). With 8 bases clipped from V and 5 bases from J, the junction kept 11 bases outside the gene matches. This CDR3 is 16 amino acids long. CDR3 in DNA: TGTGCCAGCGACCCCCGGAAGGACAGGGGGCATCAGCCCCAGCATTTT. Protein sequence: CASDPRKDRGHQPQHF.

This clone was counted once. The chain recombines TRBV7-2 with TRBJ2-3; 7 bases fit TRBD2. The CDR3 is made up of 15 amino acids. Germline CDR1 and CDR2: SGHTA and FQGNSA. V gave up 5 bases and J gave up 0 bases; unmatched junction bases: 5. As DNA, the CDR3 is TGTGCCAGCAGCCCCCTAGCGGCTAGCACAGATACGCAGTATTTT. Translated, it gives CASSPLAASTDTQYF.

The chain recombines TRBV5-5 with TRBJ2-7; 10 positions match TRBD1. There are 19 residues in the CDR3. V was pared by 4 bases and J by 2 bases, with 18 bases of the junction left unmatched. In germline, CDR1 is SGHKS, CDR2 YYEKEE (reference sequence). Written as DNA, the CDR3 is TGTGCCAGCAGCCAGATCGGGACAGGGGACTCCTCCGGAACCTACGAGCAGTACTTC. Translated: CASSQIGTGDSSGTYEQYF.

CDR3 amino acids: CASSSPGQGAPNYGYTF. The CDR3 DNA reads TGCGCCAGCAGCTCTCCGGGACAGGGGGCCCCTAACTATGGCTACACCTTC. The chain is built from TRBV5-1 and TRBJ1-2; 12 bases agree with TRBD1. The V and J ends lost 3 bases and 0 bases, in that order; junction bases with no gene match: 6. The CDR3 is 17 residues long. In germline, CDR1 is SGHRS, CDR2 YFSETQ.

The chain has TRBV7-6 and TRBJ2-1, with 9 bases identical to TRBD1. The CDR3 consists of 17 residues. Trimming at V came to 2 bases and at J to 4 bases, leaving 9 bases not matched to a gene. Germline V lookup: CDR1 SGHVS, CDR2 FNYEAQ. The CDR3 sequence: CASSLPTGTGPYNEQFF. The DNA for the CDR3 is TGTGCCAGCAGCTTACCAACCGGGACAGGGCCTTACAATGAGCAGTTCTTC.

The count of this clone is one. This rearrangement joins TRBV5-1 to TRBJ2-7; TRBD1 matches 7 bases. CDR3 length: 16 amino acids. Germline V gives CDR1 SGHRS, CDR2 YFSETQ. With 5 bases clipped from V and 1 base from J, the junction kept 12 bases outside the gene matches. This CDR3 is CASRANTGTDSYEQYF. CDR3 nucleotide sequence: TGCGCCAGCAGGGCTAATACCGGGACAGATTCCTACGAGCAGTACTTC.

The rearrangement links TRBV10-2 to TRBJ1-4; 8 bases line up with TRBD1. The CDR3 loop spans 15 amino acids. The V segment lost 6 bases and the J segment 4 bases; nucleotides outside the gene matches: 7. Germline assignment: CDR1 WSHSY and CDR2 SAAADI. The CDR3 DNA follows: TGCGCCAGCAGGGGACAGGACTCCATTAATGAAAAACTGTTTTTT. It specifies CASRGQDSINEKLFF.

The V and J genes are TRBV6-6 and TRBJ1-1; 12 bases are shared with TRBD1. With V trimmed by 8 bases and J by 6 bases, 10 bases remained unmatched. Per the germline V gene, CDR1 is MNHNY and CDR2 is SVGAGI (reference sequence). The CDR3 length is 15 residues. The CDR3: CASDIPGQGASEAFF. The CDR3 bases are TGTGCCAGCGATATTCCGGGACAGGGGGCTTCTGAAGCTTTCTTT.

The chain couples TRBV19 to TRBJ1-5; D gene unclear. Germline V gene sequence: CDR1 LNHDA, CDR2 SQIVND (reference sequence). The CDR3 runs 14 residues. V gave up 5 bases and J gave up 7 bases, with 15 bases separating them. CDR3 sequence: CASSFAGVGQPQHF. CDR3 DNA sequence: TGTGCCAGTAGTTTTGCGGGAGTAGGGCAGCCCCAGCATTTT.

This clone was observed a single time. The genes are TRBV11-2 and TRBJ1-2; D call uncertain. This CDR3 comprises 17 residues. Trimming shortened V by 5 bases and J by 8 bases, and 27 bases separated the two germline ends. Germline CDR1 SGHAT, CDR2 FQNNGV. CDR3: CASSPLYTNSTLSGYTF. In DNA form, the CDR3 reads TGTGCCAGCAGCCCACTCTATACCAACTCGACTCTATCGGGCTACACCTTC.

The chain uses TRBV11-2 and TRBJ1-2; possible D gene TRBD1, 6 bases. The CDR3 has 13 residues. Germline CDR1 SGHAT, CDR2 FQNNGV. The V gene lost 0 bases and the J gene lost 10 bases, with 12 bases spanning the gap. In DNA form, the CDR3 reads TGTGCCAGCAGCTTAGAATGGGGGCTTACCTACACCTTC. This encodes CASSLEWGLTYTF.

Here the CDR3 reads CASSESGGSYNEQFF. For the CDR3, the DNA is TGTGCCAGCAGTGAGTCGGGGGGCTCCTACAATGAGCAGTTCTTC. This chain uses TRBV6-4 with TRBJ2-1; 7 bases fit TRBD2. CDR1 MRHNA and CDR2 SNTAGT come from the germline V gene. This CDR3 comprises 15 residues. V trimming: 3 bases; J trimming: 0 bases; junction bases outside the gene matches: 2.

This clone has a single count. The genes are TRBV5-6 and TRBJ2-7; 7 bases agree with TRBD1. The CDR3 is 15 amino acids. Germline lookup yields CDR1 SGHDT and CDR2 YYEEEE. Unmatched junction bases numbered 7, after V lost 2 bases and J lost 2 bases. The CDR3 DNA reads as TGTGCCAGCAGCTTCACAGGGGCCGGCCCCTACGAGCAGTACTTC. Its translation: CASSFTGAGPYEQYF.

This rearrangement joins TRBV5-6 to TRBJ2-1; TRBD1 agrees at 8 bases. Trimming cost V 4 bases and J 1 base; bases outside gene matches: 10. Germline CDR1 is SGHDT and CDR2 is YYEEEE. This CDR3 spans 17 amino acids. The CDR3 loop is CASSPRVRTGSYNEQFF. The CDR3 DNA reads TGTGCCAGCAGCCCCCGGGTGCGGACAGGGTCCTACAATGAGCAGTTCTTC.

This chain connects TRBV30 to TRBJ1-6, with 11 bases matching TRBD1. Germline CDR1 GTSNPN, CDR2 SVGIG (reference sequence). V shed 7 bases and J 7 bases; nucleotides not matched to a gene: 6. The CDR3 totals 14 residues. CDR3 in amino acids: CALRGTGGNSPLHF. The CDR3 region has the DNA TGTGCCTTGCGAGGGACAGGGGGAAATTCACCCCTCCACTTT.

The table lists this clone with a count of one. This chain uses TRBV27 with TRBJ1-2; 8 positions agree with TRBD1. J lost 6 bases, V lost 4 bases, and 10 bases had no gene match. The CDR3 length is 15 residues. CDR1 and CDR2 from the germline V gene are MNHEY and SMNVEV (reference sequence). CDR3 residues: CASSSPGTGDNGYTF. CDR3 nucleotide sequence: TGTGCCAGCAGTTCTCCCGGGACAGGAGACAATGGCTACACCTTC.

J is TRBJ1-4 and V is TRBV9; 8 bases agree with TRBD1. The CDR3 contains 14 residues. V was clipped by 5 bases and J by 7 bases; unmatched bases: 7. The germline gives CDR1 SGDLS, CDR2 YYNGEE. CDR3 sequence (DNA): TGTGCCAGCAGTCCAGGGGGCGGAGGTGAAAAACTGTTTTTT. It translates to CASSPGGGGEKLFF.

The chain couples TRBV4-3 to TRBJ2-1, with TRBD1 matching 7 bases. V gave up 0 bases and J gave up 4 bases; unmatched junction bases: 3. Germline V CDR1 and CDR2: LGHNA, YSLEER. This CDR3 contains 15 residues. The CDR3 sequence is CASSQDRGQYNEQFF. CDR3 DNA sequence: TGCGCCAGCAGCCAAGATAGGGGGCAGTACAATGAGCAGTTCTTC.

The V call is TRBV4-1, the J call TRBJ2-7; D is undetermined. Trimming pared 0 bases from V and 3 bases from J, leaving 9 bases between. The germline V gene has CDR1 MGHRA and CDR2 YSYEKL. The CDR3 is 14 residues long. The CDR3 region has the DNA TGCGCCAGCAGCCAAGAACATTTAAACTACGAGCAGTACTTC. Protein sequence: CASSQEHLNYEQYF.

The chain has TRBV6-6 and TRBJ1-3; 7 bases map to TRBD1. Per germline, CDR1 MNHNY and CDR2 SVGAGI (reference sequence). After removal of 5 bases from V and 6 bases from J, the junction contained 10 bases not matched to a gene. This CDR3 is built from 15 residues. CDR3 bases: TGTGCCAGCAGTCCACAACAGGGGTTTGAAAACACCATATATTTT. Its translation: CASSPQQGFENTIYF.

This clone was detected a few times. The genes are TRBV20-1 and TRBJ2-7; D uncertain. CDR1 and CDR2 (germline): DFQATT, SNEGSKA (reference sequence). This CDR3 comprises 11 residues. Trimming left V 5 bases short and J 0 bases short, with 5 bases between. In nucleotides, the CDR3 is TGCAGTGCTCAAAACTCCTACGAGCAGTACTTC. It specifies CSAQNSYEQYF.

The chain employs TRBV10-3 and TRBJ1-5; D perhaps matches TRBD1 (6 bases). Between the trimmed V and J ends, which lost 0 bases and 2 bases, there was a span of 17 bases. The CDR3 is made up of 18 amino acids. Germline lookup yields CDR1 ENHRY and CDR2 SYGVKD. The DNA for the CDR3 is TGTGCCATCAGTGAGTCGGGGTCAGGGGTTGGGGGCAATCAGCCCCAGCATTTT. Protein sequence: CAISESGSGVGGNQPQHF.

The J gene is TRBJ2-7, the V gene TRBV6-1; no definite D call. Trimming stripped 2 bases from V and 2 bases from J, with 10 bases between. The CDR3 has 14 residues. The germline gives CDR1 MNHNS, CDR2 SASEGT. This CDR3 is CASSEPRSTYEQYF. CDR3 sequence (DNA): TGTGCCAGCAGTGAACCCCGGAGTACCTACGAGCAGTACTTC.

The chain couples TRBV6-5 to TRBJ1-2; 8 positions match TRBD1. Looked up from germline, CDR1 is MNHEY and CDR2 is SVGAGI. The CDR3 consists of 14 residues. The ends lost 3 bases at V and 8 bases at J; junction bases unmatched: 8. The CDR3 region is CASSYNTGTGGYTF. Written as DNA, the CDR3 is TGTGCCAGCAGTTATAATACAGGGACAGGCGGCTACACCTTC.

The rearrangement links TRBV28 to TRBJ1-2; 7 bases match TRBD1. Germline V gene data show CDR1 as MDHEN and CDR2 as SYDVKM. CDR3 size: 14 residues. V was clipped by 4 bases and J by 4 bases; unmatched bases: 6. The CDR3 nucleotides read TGTGCCAGCAGTTCTCAAGGGACAGTCTATGGCTACACCTTC. Translated, it gives CASSSQGTVYGYTF.

The CDR3 loop is CASSPVPGQGGTEAFF. CDR3 DNA sequence: TGTGCCAGCTCACCCGTTCCAGGACAGGGAGGGACTGAAGCTTTCTTT. The J gene is TRBJ1-1, the V gene TRBV18; 8 bases are shared with TRBD1. Germline CDR1 and CDR2: KGHSH and LQKENI. V shed 3 bases, J shed 5 bases, and the junction held 11 bases outside the gene matches. The CDR3 contains 16 residues.

The CDR3 DNA follows: TGTGCCAGTAGTATAGATCCCGCCTACGAGCAGTACTTC. It encodes CASSIDPAYEQYF. The V call is TRBV19, the J call TRBJ2-7, with D unresolved. CDR3 length: 13 residues. V was trimmed by 0 bases and J by 2 bases, leaving 5 bases between them. Germline values: CDR1 LNHDA, CDR2 SQIVND (reference sequence).

This sequence joins TRBV10-3 and TRBJ1-4; a possible D gene is TRBD1 (5 bases). The germline V gene has CDR1 ENHRY and CDR2 SYGVKD. This CDR3 comprises 15 residues. Trimming removed 0 bases at V and 0 bases at J, with 5 bases between. CDR3 sequence reads: CAISESGATNEKLFF. Here the CDR3 DNA reads TGTGCCATCAGTGAGTCAGGGGCAACTAATGAAAAACTGTTTTTT.